The sequence of this T cell receptor beta chain was determined in a study of blood T cell repertoires in COVID-19. Trimming shortened V by 3 bases and J by 3 bases, and 11 bases separated the two germline ends. Germline lookup yields CDR1 SNHLY and CDR2 FYNNEI. CDR3 length equals 15 residues. Using immunoSEQ multiplex PCR, the repertoire was profiled, and TCRdb retains in-frame clones only, with some absent. Among under 100,000 clones listed, 89% were seen once. Material: peripheral blood. The receptor comes from a woman in her 70s with acute or convalescent COVID-19. This chain joins TRBV2 and TRBJ2-2, with D possibly matching TRBD2 (6 bases). CDR3 amino acids: CASSEGRGHTGELFF. The CDR3 nucleotides read TGTGCCAGCAGTGAGGGGCGGGGTCACACCGGGGAGCTGTTTTTT.